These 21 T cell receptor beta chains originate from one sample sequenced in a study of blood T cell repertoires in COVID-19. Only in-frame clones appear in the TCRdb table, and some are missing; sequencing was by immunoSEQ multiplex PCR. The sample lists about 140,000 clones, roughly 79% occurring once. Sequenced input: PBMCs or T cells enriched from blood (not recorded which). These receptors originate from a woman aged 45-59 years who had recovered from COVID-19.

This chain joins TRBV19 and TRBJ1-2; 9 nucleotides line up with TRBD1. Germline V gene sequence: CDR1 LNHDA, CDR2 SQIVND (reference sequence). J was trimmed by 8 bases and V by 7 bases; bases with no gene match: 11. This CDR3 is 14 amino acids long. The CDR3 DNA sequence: TGTGCCAGTACCCCGGGACAGGGCACCAAAGGCTACACCTTC. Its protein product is CASTPGQGTKGYTF.

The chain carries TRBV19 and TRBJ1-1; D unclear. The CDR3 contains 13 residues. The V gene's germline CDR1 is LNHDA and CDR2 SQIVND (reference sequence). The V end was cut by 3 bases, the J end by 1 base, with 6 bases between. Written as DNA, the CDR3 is TGTGCCAGTAGTATTAGGAGGAACACTGAAGCTTTCTTT. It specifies CASSIRRNTEAFF.

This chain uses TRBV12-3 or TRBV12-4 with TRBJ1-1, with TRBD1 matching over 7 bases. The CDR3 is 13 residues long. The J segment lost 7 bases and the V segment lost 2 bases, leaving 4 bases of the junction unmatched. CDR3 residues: CASSLLQGDEAFF. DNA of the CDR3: TGTGCCAGCAGTTTACTGCAGGGGGATGAAGCTTTCTTT.

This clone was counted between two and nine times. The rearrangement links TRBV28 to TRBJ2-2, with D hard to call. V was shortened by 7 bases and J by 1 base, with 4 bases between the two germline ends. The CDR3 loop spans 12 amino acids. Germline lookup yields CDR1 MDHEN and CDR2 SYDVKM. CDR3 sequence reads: CASTGNTGELFF. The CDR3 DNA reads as TGTGCCAGCACCGGGAACACCGGGGAGCTGTTTTTT.

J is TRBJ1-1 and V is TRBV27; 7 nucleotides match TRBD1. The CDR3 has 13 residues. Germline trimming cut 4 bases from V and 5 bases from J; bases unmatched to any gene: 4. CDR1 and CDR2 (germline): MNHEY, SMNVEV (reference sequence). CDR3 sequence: CASSSTGVTEAFF. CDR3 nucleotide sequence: TGTGCCAGCAGTTCAACAGGGGTGACTGAAGCTTTCTTT.

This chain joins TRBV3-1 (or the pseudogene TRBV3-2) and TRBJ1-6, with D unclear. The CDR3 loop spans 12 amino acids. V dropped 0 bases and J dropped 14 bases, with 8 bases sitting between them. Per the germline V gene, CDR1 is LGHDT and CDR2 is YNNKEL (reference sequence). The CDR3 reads CASSQEGRALHF. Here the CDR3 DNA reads TGTGCCAGCAGCCAAGAAGGTCGGGCCCTCCACTTT.

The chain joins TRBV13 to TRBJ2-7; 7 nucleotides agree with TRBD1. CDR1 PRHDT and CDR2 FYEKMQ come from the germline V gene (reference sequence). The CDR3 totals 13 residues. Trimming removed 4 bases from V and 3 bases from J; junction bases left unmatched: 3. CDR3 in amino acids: CASSSGQIYEQYF. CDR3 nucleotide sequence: TGTGCCAGCAGCTCGGGACAGATCTACGAGCAGTACTTC. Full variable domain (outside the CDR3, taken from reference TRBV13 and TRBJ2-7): AAGVIQSPRHLIKEKRETATLKCYPIPRHDTVYWYQQGPGQDPQFLISFYEKMQSDKGSIPDRFSAQQFSDYHSELNMSSLELGDSALYFCASSSGQIYEQYFGPGTRLTVT.

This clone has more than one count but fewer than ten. Here the CDR3 reads CASSLPGLTGNTIYF. The CDR3 DNA reads TGTGCCAGCAGCCTCCCCGGACTAACTGGAAACACCATATATTTT. This sequence joins TRBV7-2 and TRBJ1-3, with unresolved D. Germline V gene data show CDR1 as SGHTA and CDR2 as FQGNSA. Between the trimmed V and J ends, which lost 5 bases and 2 bases, there was a span of 13 bases. The CDR3 is 15 residues long.

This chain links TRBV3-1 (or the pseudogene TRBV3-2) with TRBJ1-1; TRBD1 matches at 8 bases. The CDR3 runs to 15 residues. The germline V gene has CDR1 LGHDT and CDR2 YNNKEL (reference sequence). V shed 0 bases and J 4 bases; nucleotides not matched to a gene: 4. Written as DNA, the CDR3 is TGTGCCAGCAGCCAAGATCCCGGACAGGGCACTGAAGCTTTCTTT. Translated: CASSQDPGQGTEAFF.

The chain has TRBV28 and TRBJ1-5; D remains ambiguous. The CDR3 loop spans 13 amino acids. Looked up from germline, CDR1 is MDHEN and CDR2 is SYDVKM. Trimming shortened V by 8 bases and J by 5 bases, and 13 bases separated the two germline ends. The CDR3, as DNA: TGTGCCAGCTGCATTGGTCGGGATCAGCCCCAGCATTTT. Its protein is CASCIGRDQPQHF.

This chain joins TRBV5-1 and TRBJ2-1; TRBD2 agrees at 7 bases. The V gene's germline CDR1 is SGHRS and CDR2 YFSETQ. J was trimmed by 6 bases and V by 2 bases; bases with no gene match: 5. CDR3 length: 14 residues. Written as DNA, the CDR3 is TGCGCCAGCAGCTTAGTTGCGGGAGTCAATGAGCAGTTCTTC. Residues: CASSLVAGVNEQFF.

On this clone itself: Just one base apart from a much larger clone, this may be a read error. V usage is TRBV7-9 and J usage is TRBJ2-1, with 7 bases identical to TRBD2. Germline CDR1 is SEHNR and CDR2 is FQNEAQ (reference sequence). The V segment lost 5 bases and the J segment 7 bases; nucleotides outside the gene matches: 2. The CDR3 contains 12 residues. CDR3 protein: CASSGAGNEQFF. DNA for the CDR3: TGTGCCAGCAGCGGAGCGGGAAATGAGCAGTTCTTC.

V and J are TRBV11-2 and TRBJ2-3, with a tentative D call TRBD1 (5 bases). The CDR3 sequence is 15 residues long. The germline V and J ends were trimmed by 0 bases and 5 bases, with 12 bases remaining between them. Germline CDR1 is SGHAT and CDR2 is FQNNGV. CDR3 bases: TGTGCCAGCAGCTTAGAAGGGGCTGGGATAGATACGCAGTATTTT. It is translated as CASSLEGAGIDTQYF. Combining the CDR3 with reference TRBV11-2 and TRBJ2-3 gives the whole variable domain EAGVAQSPRYKIIEKRQSVAFWCNPISGHATLYWYQQILGQGPKLLIQFQNNGVVDDSQLPKDRFSAERLKGVDSTLKIQPAKLEDSAVYLCASSLEGAGIDTQYFGPGTRLTVL.

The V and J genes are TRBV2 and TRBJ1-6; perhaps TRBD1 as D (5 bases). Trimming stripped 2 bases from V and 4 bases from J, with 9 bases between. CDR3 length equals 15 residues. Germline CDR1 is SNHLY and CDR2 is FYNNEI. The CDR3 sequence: CASSEWGGYNSPLHF. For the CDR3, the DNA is TGTGCCAGCAGTGAATGGGGGGGGTATAATTCACCCCTCCACTTT.

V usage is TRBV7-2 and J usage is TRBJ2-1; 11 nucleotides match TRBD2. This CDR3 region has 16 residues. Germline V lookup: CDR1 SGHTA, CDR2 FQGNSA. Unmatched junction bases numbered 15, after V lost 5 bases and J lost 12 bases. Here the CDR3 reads CASSQGGTSGLAAQFF. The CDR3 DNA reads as TGTGCCAGCAGCCAAGGGGGGACTAGCGGCCTAGCGGCGCAGTTCTTC.

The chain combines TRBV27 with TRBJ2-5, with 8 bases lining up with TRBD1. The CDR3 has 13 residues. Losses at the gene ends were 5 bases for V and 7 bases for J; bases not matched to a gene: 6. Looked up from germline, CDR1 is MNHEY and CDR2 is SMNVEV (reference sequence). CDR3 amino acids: CASSADRVGTQYF. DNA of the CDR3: TGTGCCAGCAGTGCGGACAGGGTTGGGACCCAGTACTTC.

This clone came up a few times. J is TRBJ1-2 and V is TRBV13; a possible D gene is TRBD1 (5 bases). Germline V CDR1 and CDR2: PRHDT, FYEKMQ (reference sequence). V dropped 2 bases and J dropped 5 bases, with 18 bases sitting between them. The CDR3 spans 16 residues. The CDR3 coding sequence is TGTGCCAGCAGCTTATCTGTGGGGCAGTTGGGGTATGGCTACACCTTC. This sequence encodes CASSLSVGQLGYGYTF.

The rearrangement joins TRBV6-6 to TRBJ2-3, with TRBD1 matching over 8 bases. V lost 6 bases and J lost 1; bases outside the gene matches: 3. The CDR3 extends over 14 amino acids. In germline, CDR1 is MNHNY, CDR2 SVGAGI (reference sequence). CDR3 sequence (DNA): TGTGCCAGCAGCTTGGGACAGGGCACAGATACGCAGTATTTT. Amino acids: CASSLGQGTDTQYF.

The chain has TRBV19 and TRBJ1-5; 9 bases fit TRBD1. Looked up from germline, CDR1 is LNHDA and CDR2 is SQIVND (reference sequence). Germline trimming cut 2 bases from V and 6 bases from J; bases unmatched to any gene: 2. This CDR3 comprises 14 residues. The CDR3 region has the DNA TGTGCCAGTAGTATAACAGGGGGCGGTCAGCCCCAGCATTTT. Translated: CASSITGGGQPQHF.

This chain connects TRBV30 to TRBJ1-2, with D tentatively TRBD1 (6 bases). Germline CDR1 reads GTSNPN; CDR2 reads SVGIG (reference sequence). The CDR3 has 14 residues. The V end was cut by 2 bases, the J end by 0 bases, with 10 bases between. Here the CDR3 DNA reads TGTGCCTGGAGTCGAGGGGGTGCTAACTATGGCTACACCTTC. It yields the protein CAWSRGGANYGYTF.

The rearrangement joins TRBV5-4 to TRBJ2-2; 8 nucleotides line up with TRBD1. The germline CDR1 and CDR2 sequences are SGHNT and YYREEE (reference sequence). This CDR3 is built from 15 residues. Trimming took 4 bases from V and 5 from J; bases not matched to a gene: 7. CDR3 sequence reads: CASSPDRVRTGELFF. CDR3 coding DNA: TGTGCCAGCAGCCCGGACAGGGTGAGGACCGGGGAGCTGTTTTTT.